A selection of T cell receptor beta chains follows, all from one sample in a study of cytomegalovirus exposure and HLA in healthy donors. Libraries were prepared by immunoSEQ multiplex PCR; TCRdb keeps only in-frame clonotypes and omits some of them. The table shows 150,000 or so clones, with around nine tenths occurring only once. The sequenced material came from PBMCs. These receptors were taken from a woman aged 30 to 39 in good health and CMV-seronegative. Both conserved end residues are part of each CDR3. A D gene is named only where the DNA matches it firmly. Clone sizes are given selectively: once, few, many, or a class where the clone is expanded.

v_call	j_call	clone_size	d_call	cdr3_aa	cdr3_nt
TRBV2	TRBJ1-1	.	TRBD1	CASSETQSGGNTEAFF	TGTGCCAGCAGTGAAACTCAGTCAGGGGGGAACACTGAAGCTTTCTTT
TRBV18	TRBJ1-5	few	TRBD1	CASSPETGGNQPQHF	TGTGCCAGCTCACCAGAGACAGGGGGCAATCAGCCCCAGCATTTT
TRBV27	TRBJ1-1	.	.	CASSPSDGRGAFF	TGTGCCAGCAGTCCTAGCGACGGACGAGGGGCTTTCTTT
TRBV5-8	TRBJ2-1	.	TRBD2	CASSLQGLAGNEQFF	TGTGCCAGCAGCTTGCAGGGACTAGCGGGGAATGAGCAGTTCTTC
TRBV18	TRBJ1-3	.	.	CASSPAVESSISGNTIYF	TGTGCCAGCTCACCAGCGGTCGAGTCCTCGATCTCTGGAAACACCATATATTTT
TRBV5-1	TRBJ2-2	.	.	CASAQPNTGELFF	TGCGCCAGTGCACAGCCGAACACCGGGGAGCTGTTTTTT
TRBV7-9	TRBJ2-1	once	TRBD1	CASSLGTGDYNEQFF	TGTGCCAGCAGCCTCGGGACAGGGGACTACAATGAGCAGTTCTTC
TRBV2	TRBJ1-6	.	.	CASSEIRQETNSPLHF	TGTGCCAGCAGCGAGATAAGACAGGAGACAAATTCACCCCTCCACTTT
TRBV2	TRBJ1-5	.	TRBD1	CASRQGNSNQPQHF	TGTGCCAGCAGACAGGGGAATAGCAATCAGCCCCAGCATTTT
TRBV15	TRBJ2-7	.	.	CATQISGVVGEQYF	TGTGCCACACAAATTTCGGGGGTGGTCGGCGAGCAGTACTTC